The entry below gives a single T cell receptor (beta chain) sequence along with its context. The V gene lost 0 bases and the J gene lost 0 bases, with 3 bases spanning the gap. CDR1 MNHEY and CDR2 SVGAGI come from the germline V gene. The CDR3 covers 15 residues. This sample is drawn from a study of blood T cell repertoires in COVID-19. Study summary: Material from acute and convalescent COVID-19 was sourced from the United States, Italy and Spain. From T cells, B-cell-depleted T cells, or PBMCs came the material, which was cDNA or gDNA.

Original processing methods: The authors estimated nucleated cell counts from reference gene primer amplification. Profiling relied on immunoSEQ multiplex PCR, and the TCRdb table lists in-frame clones only, not all of them. Clonal size and the V and J genes are those of that table, whereas D and trimming came from the DNA. The table has 250,000 or so clones, less than 90% seen once; the top ten hold roughly 4%. The chain combines TRBV6-5 with TRBJ2-6; D is unresolved. Input material: peripheral blood. The TCR comes from a man aged 60 to 75 with acute or convalescent COVID-19. The CDR3 loop is CASSYSASGANVLTF. As DNA, the CDR3 is TGTGCCAGCAGTTACTCGGCCTCTGGGGCCAACGTCCTGACTTTC.